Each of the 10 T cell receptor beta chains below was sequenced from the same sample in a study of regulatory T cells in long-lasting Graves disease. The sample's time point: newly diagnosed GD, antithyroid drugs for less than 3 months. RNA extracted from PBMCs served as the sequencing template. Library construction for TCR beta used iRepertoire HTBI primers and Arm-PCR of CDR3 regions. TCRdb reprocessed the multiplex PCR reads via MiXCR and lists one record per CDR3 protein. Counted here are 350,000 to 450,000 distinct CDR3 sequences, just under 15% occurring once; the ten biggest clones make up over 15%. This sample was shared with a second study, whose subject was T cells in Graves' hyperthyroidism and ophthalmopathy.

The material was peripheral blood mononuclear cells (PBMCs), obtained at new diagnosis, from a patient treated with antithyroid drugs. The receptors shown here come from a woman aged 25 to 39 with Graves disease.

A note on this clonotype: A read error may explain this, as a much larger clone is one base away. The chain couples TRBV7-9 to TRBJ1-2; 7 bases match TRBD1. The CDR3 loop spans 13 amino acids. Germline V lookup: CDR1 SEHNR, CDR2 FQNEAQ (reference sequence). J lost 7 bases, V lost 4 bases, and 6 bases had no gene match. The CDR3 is CASSSGGTGGYTF. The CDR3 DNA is TGTGCCAGCAGCTCAGGGGGGACCGGTGGCTACACCTTC.

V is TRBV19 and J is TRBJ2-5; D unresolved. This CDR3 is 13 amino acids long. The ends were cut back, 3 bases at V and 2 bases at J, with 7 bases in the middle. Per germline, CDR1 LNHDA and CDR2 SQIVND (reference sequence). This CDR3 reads CASSISRQETQYF. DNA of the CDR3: TGTGCCAGTAGTATTTCCAGACAAGAGACCCAGTACTTC.

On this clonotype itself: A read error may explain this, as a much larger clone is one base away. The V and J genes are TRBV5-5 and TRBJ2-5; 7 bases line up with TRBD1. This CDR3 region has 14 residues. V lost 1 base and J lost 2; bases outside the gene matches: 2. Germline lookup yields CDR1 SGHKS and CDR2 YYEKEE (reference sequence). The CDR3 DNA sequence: TGTGCCAGCAGCTTGCGGGACAGTCAAGAGACCCAGTACTTC. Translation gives CASSLRDSQETQYF. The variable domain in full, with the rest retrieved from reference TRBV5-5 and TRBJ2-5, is DAGVTQSPTHLIKTRGQQVTLRCSPISGHKSVSWYQQVLGQGPQFIFQYYEKEERGRGNFPDRFSARQFPNYSSELNVNALLLGDSALYLCASSLRDSQETQYFGPGTRLLVL.

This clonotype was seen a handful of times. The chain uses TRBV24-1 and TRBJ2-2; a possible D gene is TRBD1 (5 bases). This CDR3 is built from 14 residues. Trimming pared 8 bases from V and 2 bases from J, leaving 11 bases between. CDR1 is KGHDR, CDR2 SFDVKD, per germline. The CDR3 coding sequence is TGTGCCACCATGCAGGGTTATAACACCGGGGAGCTGTTTTTT. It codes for CATMQGYNTGELFF.

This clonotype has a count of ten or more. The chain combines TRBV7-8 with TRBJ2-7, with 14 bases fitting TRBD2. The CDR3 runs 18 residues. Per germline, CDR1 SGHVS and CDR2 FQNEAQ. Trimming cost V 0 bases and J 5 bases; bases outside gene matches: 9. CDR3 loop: CASSLALRTSGRRDEQYF. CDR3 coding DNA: TGTGCCAGCAGCTTAGCGCTAAGGACTAGCGGGAGGAGGGACGAGCAGTACTTC.

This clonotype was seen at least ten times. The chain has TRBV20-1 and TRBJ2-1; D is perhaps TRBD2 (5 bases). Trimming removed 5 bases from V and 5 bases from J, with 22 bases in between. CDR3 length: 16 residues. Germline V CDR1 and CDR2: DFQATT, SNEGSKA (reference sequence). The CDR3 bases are TGCAGTGCTCCTCCTAAGCGGTCGCTGTGGGACAATGAGCAGTTCTTC. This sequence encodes CSAPPKRSLWDNEQFF.

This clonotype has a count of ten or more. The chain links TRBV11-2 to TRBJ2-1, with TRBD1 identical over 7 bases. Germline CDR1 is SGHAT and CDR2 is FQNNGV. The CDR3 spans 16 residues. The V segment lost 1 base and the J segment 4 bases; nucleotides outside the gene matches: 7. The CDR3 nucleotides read TGTGCCAGCAGCTTAGTAGGGGGCTTCGCATACAATGAGCAGTTCTTC. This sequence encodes CASSLVGGFAYNEQFF.

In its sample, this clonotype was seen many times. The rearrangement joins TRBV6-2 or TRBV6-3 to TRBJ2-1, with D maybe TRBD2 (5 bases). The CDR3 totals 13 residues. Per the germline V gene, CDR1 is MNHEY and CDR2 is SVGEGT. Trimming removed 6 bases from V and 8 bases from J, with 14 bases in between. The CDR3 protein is CASRELGSHEQFF. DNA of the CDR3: TGTGCCAGCAGGGAACTAGGGTCCCATGAGCAGTTCTTC.

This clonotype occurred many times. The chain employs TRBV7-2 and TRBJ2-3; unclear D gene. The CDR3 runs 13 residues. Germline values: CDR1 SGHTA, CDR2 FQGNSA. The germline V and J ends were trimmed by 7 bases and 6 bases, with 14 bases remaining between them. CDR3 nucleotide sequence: TGTGCCAGCAAGTTGGAAGTAGGGGATACGCAGTATTTT. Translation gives CASKLEVGDTQYF.

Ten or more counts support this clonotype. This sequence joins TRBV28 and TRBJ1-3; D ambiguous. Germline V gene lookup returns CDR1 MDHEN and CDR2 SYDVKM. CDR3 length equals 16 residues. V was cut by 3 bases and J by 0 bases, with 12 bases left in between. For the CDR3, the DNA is TGTGCCAGCAGTTTTAGGCCACCACGCTCTGGAAACACCATATATTTT. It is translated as CASSFRPPRSGNTIYF. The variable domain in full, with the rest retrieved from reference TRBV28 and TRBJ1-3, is DVKVTQSSRYLVKRTGEKVFLECVQDMDHENMFWYRQDPGLGLRLIYFSYDVKMKEKGDIPEGYSVSREKKERFSLILESASTNQTSMYLCASSFRPPRSGNTIYFGEGSWLTVV.